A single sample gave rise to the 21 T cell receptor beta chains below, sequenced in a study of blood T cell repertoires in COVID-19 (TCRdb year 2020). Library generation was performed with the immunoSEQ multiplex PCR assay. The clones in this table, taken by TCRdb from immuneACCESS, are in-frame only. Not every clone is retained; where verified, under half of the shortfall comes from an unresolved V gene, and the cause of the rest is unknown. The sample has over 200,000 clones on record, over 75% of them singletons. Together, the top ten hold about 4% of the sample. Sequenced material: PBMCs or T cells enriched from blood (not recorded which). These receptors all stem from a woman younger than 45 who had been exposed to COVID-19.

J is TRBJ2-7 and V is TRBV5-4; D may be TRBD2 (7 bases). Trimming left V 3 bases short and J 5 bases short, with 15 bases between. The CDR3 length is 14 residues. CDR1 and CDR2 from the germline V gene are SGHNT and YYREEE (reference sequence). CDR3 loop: CASSSMAGANEQYF. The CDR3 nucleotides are TGTGCCAGCAGCTCTATGGCGGGGGCCAACGAGCAGTACTTC.

The CDR3, as DNA: TGCGCCAGCAGCTTCCCTAGCGGGAGGGACCCGCAGTATTTT. Its protein product is CASSFPSGRDPQYF. The chain employs TRBV5-1 and TRBJ2-3, with 12 bases aligning to TRBD2. With V trimmed by 2 bases and J by 10 bases, 5 bases remained unmatched. Germline V gene lookup returns CDR1 SGHRS and CDR2 YFSETQ. This CDR3 is built from 14 residues.

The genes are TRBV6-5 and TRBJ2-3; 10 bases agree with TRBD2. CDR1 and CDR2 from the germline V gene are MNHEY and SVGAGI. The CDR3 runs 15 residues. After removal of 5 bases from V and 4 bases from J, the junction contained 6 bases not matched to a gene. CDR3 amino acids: CASSLLAGKADTQYF. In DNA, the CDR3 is TGTGCCAGCAGTCTACTAGCGGGAAAAGCAGATACGCAGTATTTT.

This chain's CDR3 is CASSVEAWRLGGYTF. In DNA form, the CDR3 reads TGTGCCAGCAGCGTAGAGGCATGGAGGTTGGGTGGCTACACCTTC. The V call is TRBV9, the J call TRBJ1-2; D gene uncertain. The V end lost 0 bases, the J end lost 7 bases, and 16 bases lay between the germline ends. Per the germline V gene, CDR1 is SGDLS and CDR2 is YYNGEE. The CDR3 has 15 residues.

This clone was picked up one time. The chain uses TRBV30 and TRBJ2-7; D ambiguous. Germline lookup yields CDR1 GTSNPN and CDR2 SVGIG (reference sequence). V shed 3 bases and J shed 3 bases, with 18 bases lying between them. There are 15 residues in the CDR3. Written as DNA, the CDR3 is TGTGCCTGGAGCCTTCGACTTGGCCGAAACTACGAGCAGTACTTC. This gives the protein CAWSLRLGRNYEQYF. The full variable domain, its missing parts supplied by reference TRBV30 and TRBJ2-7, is SQTIHQWPATLVQPVGSPLSLECTVEGTSNPNLYWYRQAAGRGLQLLFYSVGIGQISSEVPQNLSASRPQDRQFILSSKKLLLSDSGFYLCAWSLRLGRNYEQYFGPGTRLTVT.

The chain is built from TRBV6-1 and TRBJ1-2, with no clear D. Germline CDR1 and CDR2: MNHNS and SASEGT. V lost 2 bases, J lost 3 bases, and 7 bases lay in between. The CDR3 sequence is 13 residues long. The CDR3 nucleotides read TGTGCCAGCAGTGAAATGGAGGACTATGGCTACACCTTC. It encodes CASSEMEDYGYTF.

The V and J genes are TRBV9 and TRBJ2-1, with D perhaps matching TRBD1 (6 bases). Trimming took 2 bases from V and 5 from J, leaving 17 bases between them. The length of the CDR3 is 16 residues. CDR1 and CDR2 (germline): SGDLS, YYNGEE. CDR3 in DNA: TGTGCCAGCAGCGTTAAAGTAGGGGGAACACACAATGAGCAGTTCTTC. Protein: CASSVKVGGTHNEQFF.

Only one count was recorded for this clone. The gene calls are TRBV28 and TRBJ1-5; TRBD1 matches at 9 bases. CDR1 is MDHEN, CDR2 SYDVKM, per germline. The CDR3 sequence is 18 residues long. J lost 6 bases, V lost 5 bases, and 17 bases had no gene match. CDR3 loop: CASSENDNRQGGAQPQHF. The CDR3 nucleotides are TGTGCCAGCAGTGAGAACGACAACCGACAGGGGGGGGCTCAGCCCCAGCATTTT. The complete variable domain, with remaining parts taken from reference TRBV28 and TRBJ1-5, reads DVKVTQSSRYLVKRTGEKVFLECVQDMDHENMFWYRQDPGLGLRLIYFSYDVKMKEKGDIPEGYSVSREKKERFSLILESASTNQTSMYLCASSENDNRQGGAQPQHFGDGTRLSIL.

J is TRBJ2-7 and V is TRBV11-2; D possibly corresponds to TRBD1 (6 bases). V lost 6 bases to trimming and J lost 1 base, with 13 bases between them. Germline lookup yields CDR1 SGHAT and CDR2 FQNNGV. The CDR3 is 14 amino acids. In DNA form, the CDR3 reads TGTGCCAGCAGATTGGGTGGACAGTCCTACGAGCAGTACTTC. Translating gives CASRLGGQSYEQYF. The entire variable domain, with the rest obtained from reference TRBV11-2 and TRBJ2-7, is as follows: EAGVAQSPRYKIIEKRQSVAFWCNPISGHATLYWYQQILGQGPKLLIQFQNNGVVDDSQLPKDRFSAERLKGVDSTLKIQPAKLEDSAVYLCASRLGGQSYEQYFGPGTRLTVT.

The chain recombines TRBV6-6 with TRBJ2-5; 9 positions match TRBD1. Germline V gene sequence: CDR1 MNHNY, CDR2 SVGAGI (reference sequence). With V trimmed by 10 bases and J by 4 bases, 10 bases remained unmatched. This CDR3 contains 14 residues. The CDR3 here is CAIQGAWEGETQYF. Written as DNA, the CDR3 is TGTGCCATACAGGGGGCTTGGGAAGGAGAGACCCAGTACTTC.

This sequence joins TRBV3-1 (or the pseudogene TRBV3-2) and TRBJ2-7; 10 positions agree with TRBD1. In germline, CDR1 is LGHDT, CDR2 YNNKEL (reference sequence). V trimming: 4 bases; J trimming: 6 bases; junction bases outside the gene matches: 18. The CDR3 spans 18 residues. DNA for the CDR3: TGTGCCAGCAGCCGAGGTCCGACAGGGGGCGAGACGGCCTCCGAGCAGTACTTC. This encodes CASSRGPTGGETASEQYF.

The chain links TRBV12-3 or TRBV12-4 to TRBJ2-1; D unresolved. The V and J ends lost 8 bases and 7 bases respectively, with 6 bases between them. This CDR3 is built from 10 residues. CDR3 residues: CASYENEQFF. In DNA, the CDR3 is TGTGCCAGCTACGAGAATGAGCAGTTCTTC.

The CDR3 here is CASSKGTSGYNEQFF. The CDR3 region has the DNA TGTGCCAGCAGCAAGGGGACTAGCGGATACAATGAGCAGTTCTTC. The rearrangement joins TRBV11-2 to TRBJ2-1; 11 bases line up with TRBD2. CDR1 and CDR2 (germline): SGHAT, FQNNGV. With 5 bases clipped from V and 4 bases from J, the junction kept 4 bases outside the gene matches. This CDR3 comprises 15 residues.

The DNA of the CDR3 is TGTGCCAGCAGCGCTAGCGGGGCCTGGGACAATGAGCAGTTCTTC. Translated, it gives CASSASGAWDNEQFF. The chain employs TRBV9 and TRBJ2-1, with TRBD2 identical over 9 bases. CDR1 and CDR2 from the germline V gene are SGDLS and YYNGEE. This CDR3 has 15 amino acids. Losses at the gene ends were 3 bases for V and 5 bases for J; bases not matched to a gene: 6.

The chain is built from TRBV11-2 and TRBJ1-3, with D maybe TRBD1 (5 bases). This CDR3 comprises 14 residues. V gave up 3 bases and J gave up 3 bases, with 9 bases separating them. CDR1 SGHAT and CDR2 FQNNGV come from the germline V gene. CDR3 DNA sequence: TGTGCCAGCAGCTTGTCGGGGGTTGGAAACACCATATATTTT. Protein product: CASSLSGVGNTIYF.

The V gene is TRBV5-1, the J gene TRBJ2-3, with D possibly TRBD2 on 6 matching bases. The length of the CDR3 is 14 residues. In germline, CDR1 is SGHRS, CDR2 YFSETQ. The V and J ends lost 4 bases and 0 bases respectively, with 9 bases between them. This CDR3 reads CASSRSGSTDTQYF. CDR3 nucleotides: TGCGCCAGCAGCCGTAGCGGCAGCACAGATACGCAGTATTTT. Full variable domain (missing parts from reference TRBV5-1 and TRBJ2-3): KAGVTQTPRYLIKTRGQQVTLSCSPISGHRSVSWYQQTPGQGLQFLFEYFSETQRNKGNFPGRFSGRQFSNSRSEMNVSTLELGDSALYLCASSRSGSTDTQYFGPGTRLTVL.

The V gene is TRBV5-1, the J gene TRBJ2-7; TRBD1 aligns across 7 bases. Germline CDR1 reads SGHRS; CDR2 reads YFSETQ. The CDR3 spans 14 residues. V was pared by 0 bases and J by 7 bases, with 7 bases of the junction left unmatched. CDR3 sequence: CASSLDDRVWEQYF. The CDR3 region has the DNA TGCGCCAGCAGCTTGGATGACAGGGTGTGGGAGCAGTACTTC.

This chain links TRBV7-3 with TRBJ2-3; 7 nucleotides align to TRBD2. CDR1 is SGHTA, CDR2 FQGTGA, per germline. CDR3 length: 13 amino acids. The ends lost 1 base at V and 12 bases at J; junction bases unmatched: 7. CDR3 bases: TGTGCCAGCAGCTTAAGCGGGGGACCGCAACAGTATTTT. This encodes CASSLSGGPQQYF.

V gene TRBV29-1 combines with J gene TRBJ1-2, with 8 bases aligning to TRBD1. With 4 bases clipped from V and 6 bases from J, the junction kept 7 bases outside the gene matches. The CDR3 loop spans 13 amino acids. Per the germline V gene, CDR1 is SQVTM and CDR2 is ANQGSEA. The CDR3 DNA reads TGCAGCGTTGGCCTACAGGGGGTAGATGGCTACACCTTC. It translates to CSVGLQGVDGYTF.

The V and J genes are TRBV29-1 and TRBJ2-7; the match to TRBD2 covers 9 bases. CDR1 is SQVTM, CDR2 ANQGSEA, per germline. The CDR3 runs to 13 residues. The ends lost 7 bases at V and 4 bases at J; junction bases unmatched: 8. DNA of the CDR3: TGCAGCGCGATGGCGGGAGGGGTATACGAGCAGTACTTC. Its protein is CSAMAGGVYEQYF.

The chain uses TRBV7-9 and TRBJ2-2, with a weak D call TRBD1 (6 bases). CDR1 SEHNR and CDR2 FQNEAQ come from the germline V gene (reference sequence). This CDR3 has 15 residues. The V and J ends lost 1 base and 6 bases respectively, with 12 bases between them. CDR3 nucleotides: TGTGCCAGCAGCTTAGGGCCAGGGGTTCCCGGGGAGCTGTTTTTT. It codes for CASSLGPGVPGELFF.